One and the same sample provided the 15 T cell receptor beta chains below, sequenced in a study of T cells in pancreatic ductal adenocarcinoma. No neoadjuvant therapy was given to the selected pancreatic ductal adenocarcinoma patients before their surgery. Method: immunoSEQ multiplex PCR; TCRdb's copy keeps in-frame clones and lacks some. The sample has about 97,000 clones; roughly 96% are singletons. Source material: PBMCs. The receptors derive from a human donor with pancreatic ductal adenocarcinoma.

V is TRBV28 and J is TRBJ1-4, with 10 bases fitting TRBD1. Germline values: CDR1 MDHEN, CDR2 SYDVKM. V shed 4 bases, J shed 6 bases, and the junction held 2 bases outside the gene matches. This CDR3 is 14 amino acids long. This CDR3 is CASSSTGGYEKLFF. CDR3 sequence (DNA): TGTGCCAGCAGTTCGACAGGGGGCTATGAAAAACTGTTTTTT. The full variable domain, with the rest looked up from reference TRBV28 and TRBJ1-4, is DVKVTQSSRYLVKRTGEKVFLECVQDMDHENMFWYRQDPGLGLRLIYFSYDVKMKEKGDIPEGYSVSREKKERFSLILESASTNQTSMYLCASSSTGGYEKLFFGSGTQLSVL.

This clone has only one observation. This chain uses TRBV18 with TRBJ2-7; D call uncertain. The V end lost 0 bases, the J end lost 4 bases, and 10 bases lay between the germline ends. CDR1 KGHSH and CDR2 LQKENI come from the germline V gene. This CDR3 spans 14 amino acids. In DNA form, the CDR3 reads TGTGCCAGCTCACCACCATCTAACAGATACGAGCAGTACTTC. Amino acid sequence: CASSPPSNRYEQYF.

V is TRBV19 and J is TRBJ2-3, with 9 nucleotides matching TRBD1. Looked up from germline, CDR1 is LNHDA and CDR2 is SQIVND (reference sequence). J was trimmed by 4 bases and V by 7 bases; bases with no gene match: 15. The length of the CDR3 is 17 residues. This CDR3 reads CASKSRDRAGRADTQYF. The DNA for the CDR3 is TGTGCCAGTAAGTCCCGGGACAGGGCCGGAAGAGCAGATACGCAGTATTTT. The full variable domain, completed using reference TRBV19 and TRBJ2-3, is DGGITQSPKYLFRKEGQNVTLSCEQNLNHDAMYWYRQDPGQGLRLIYYSQIVNDFQKGDIAEGYSVSREKKESFPLTVTSAQKNPTAFYLCASKSRDRAGRADTQYFGPGTRLTVL.

The chain is built from TRBV20-1 and TRBJ2-7; unclear D gene. In germline, CDR1 is DFQATT, CDR2 SNEGSKA (reference sequence). Trimming removed 3 bases from V and 6 bases from J, with 9 bases in between. The CDR3 has 11 residues. DNA of the CDR3: TGCAGTGCTAGGGTTTCGGGCGAGCAGTACTTC. Protein sequence: CSARVSGEQYF.

J is TRBJ2-3 and V is TRBV11-2; D may be TRBD2 (6 bases). Germline V gene data show CDR1 as SGHAT and CDR2 as FQNNGV. V was clipped by 5 bases and J by 2 bases, with 11 bases between them. The CDR3 contains 14 residues. In DNA form, the CDR3 reads TGTGCCAGCAGCCTCGCGGGAAACACAGATACGCAGTATTTT. It translates to CASSLAGNTDTQYF.

This chain links TRBV18 with TRBJ2-5; TRBD1 is a possible D gene (5 bases). CDR1 and CDR2 (germline): KGHSH, LQKENI. CDR3 length equals 15 residues. V lost 0 bases and J lost 5, with 13 bases in between. As DNA, the CDR3 is TGTGCCAGCTCACCACCTCAGGGCCCCGGGGAGACCCAGTACTTC. It encodes CASSPPQGPGETQYF.

This chain uses TRBV7-2 with TRBJ1-3, with unresolved D. The CDR3 is 15 residues long. Germline lookup yields CDR1 SGHTA and CDR2 FQGNSA. The V end was cut by 2 bases, the J end by 2 bases, with 10 bases between. DNA of the CDR3: TGTGCCAGCAGCTTATGGCTGTCGCCTGGAAACACCATATATTTT. Residues: CASSLWLSPGNTIYF. The whole variable domain, filled in from reference TRBV7-2 and TRBJ1-3, reads GAGVSQSPSNKVTEKGKDVELRCDPISGHTALYWYRQSLGQGLEFLIYFQGNSAPDKSGLPSDRFSAERTGGSVSTLTIQRTQQEDSAVYLCASSLWLSPGNTIYFGEGSWLTVV.

This clone was picked up a small number of times. This chain uses TRBV28 with TRBJ2-5; 8 nucleotides line up with TRBD2. J lost 5 bases, V lost 9 bases, and 14 bases had no gene match. Germline lookup yields CDR1 MDHEN and CDR2 SYDVKM. CDR3 length equals 15 residues. Here the CDR3 DNA reads TGTGCCAGTAGCACACCGGGACTAGGGTTGGAGACCCAGTACTTC. It specifies CASSTPGLGLETQYF.

The V gene is TRBV6-1, the J gene TRBJ1-2; D call uncertain. This CDR3 region has 13 residues. The V gene's germline CDR1 is MNHNS and CDR2 SASEGT. V lost 7 bases, J lost 0 bases, and 9 bases lay in between. The CDR3 DNA reads as TGTGCCAGCAAAACAGAAGCTAACTATGGCTACACCTTC. Protein sequence: CASKTEANYGYTF.

The chain uses TRBV5-6 and TRBJ2-1, with D tentatively TRBD2 (5 bases). V gave up 2 bases and J gave up 0 bases, with 9 bases separating them. This CDR3 region has 15 residues. The V gene's germline CDR1 is SGHDT and CDR2 YYEEEE. The CDR3: CASSFIAGSYNEQFF. The CDR3 nucleotides are TGTGCCAGCAGCTTTATTGCGGGCTCCTACAATGAGCAGTTCTTC.

This sequence joins TRBV11-2 and TRBJ2-7; 16 bases fit TRBD2. After removal of 0 bases from V and 4 bases from J, the junction contained 9 bases not matched to a gene. The CDR3 loop spans 19 amino acids. Germline lookup yields CDR1 SGHAT and CDR2 FQNNGV. The CDR3 protein is CASSLEGLAGGFDGYEQYF. CDR3 nucleotides: TGTGCCAGCAGCTTAGAGGGACTAGCGGGAGGGTTCGATGGTTACGAGCAGTACTTC.

V is TRBV5-4 and J is TRBJ2-5; maybe TRBD2 (6 bases). Trimming left V 2 bases short and J 6 bases short, with 20 bases between. Germline CDR1 and CDR2: SGHNT and YYREEE (reference sequence). The CDR3 length is 16 residues. The chain's CDR3 is CASSFVTRGAGKTQYF. In DNA, the CDR3 is TGTGCCAGCAGCTTCGTAACCCGCGGGGCGGGGAAGACCCAGTACTTC.

The J gene is TRBJ1-3, the V gene TRBV4-1, with D possibly being TRBD1 (6 bases). CDR1 is MGHRA, CDR2 YSYEKL, per germline. CDR3 length equals 15 residues. V shed 0 bases and J shed 2 bases, with 8 bases lying between them. The CDR3 region has the DNA TGCGCCAGCAGCCAAGATAGGGGGACTGGAAACACCATATATTTT. Translated: CASSQDRGTGNTIYF.

The genes are TRBV11-2 and TRBJ2-2; TRBD2 matches 9 bases. The CDR3 sequence is 17 residues long. V was pared by 5 bases and J by 0 bases, with 7 bases of the junction left unmatched. CDR1 is SGHAT, CDR2 FQNNGV, per germline. CDR3: CASSPRLADTNTGELFF. DNA for the CDR3: TGTGCCAGCAGCCCGAGACTAGCGGATACGAACACCGGGGAGCTGTTTTTT.

The chain is built from TRBV30 and TRBJ2-2; D is unclear. With 3 bases removed from V and 5 bases from J, the gap between germline ends came to 7 bases. The CDR3 loop spans 12 amino acids. Germline CDR1 is GTSNPN and CDR2 is SVGIG (reference sequence). The CDR3 nucleotides are TGTGCCTGGAGCGGGTCTACCGGGGAGCTGTTTTTT. It is translated as CAWSGSTGELFF.